The present T cell receptor beta chain was sequenced within a study of blood T cell repertoires in COVID-19. On the study more broadly: COVID-19 samples, acute and convalescent, were from the United States, Italy and Spain. From T cells, B-cell-depleted T cells, or PBMCs came the material, which was cDNA or gDNA.

The CDR3 covers 15 residues. CDR1 and CDR2 (germline): SGDLS, YYNGEE. V lost 0 bases and J lost 5; bases outside the gene matches: 8. Per the authors' pipeline: Scientists estimated how many nucleated cells there were by amplifying reference gene primers. Libraries were prepared by immunoSEQ multiplex PCR; TCRdb keeps only in-frame clonotypes and omits some of them. Clonal size and the V and J genes are those of that table, whereas D and trimming came from the DNA. The data show about 140,000 clones, around 90% seen once. The origin of this receptor is a man aged 55 to 70 with active or convalescent COVID-19. Sequences were obtained from peripheral blood. The chain is built from TRBV9 and TRBJ2-7; 7 bases align to TRBD2. DNA of the CDR3: TGTGCCAGCAGCGTAGGGGGAGGGACTCGAGACGAGCAGTACTTC. Encoded protein: CASSVGGGTRDEQYF.